These 8 T cell receptor beta chains were sequenced from one sample in a study of healthy donors' naive CD4 and CD8 T cells (dated by TCRdb to 2013 to 2016). Data came from a 454 GS FLX Titanium. TCR libraries were built from 500 ng of total RNA with a previously published linear amplification protocol. The public reads were reprocessed in TCRdb via fastp at Q25 and MiXCR, keeping in-frame beta chains. CDR3 protein sequences are deduplicated, and each keeps its most common genes and DNA. Here the sample has roughly 200,000 distinct CDR3 sequences; around 70% occur a single time. The biggest ten clones account for about 2.3% of the sample. Specimen: naive CD4+ and CD8+ T cells sorted from blood, pooled from several donors. Taken with the paper, the label for cell subset or site translates to: FACS-sorted naive CD4+ (CD45RO-CD45RA+) and naive CD8+ (CD45RA+CD27bright) T cells. All receptors derive from a pool of human donors in good health; the sample pools cells from several healthy donors.

The V and J genes are TRBV4-3 and TRBJ2-5; 10 nucleotides match TRBD2. V shed 3 bases and J 4 bases; nucleotides not matched to a gene: 5. CDR3 length: 15 residues. CDR1 and CDR2 (germline): LGHNA, YSLEER. DNA of the CDR3: TGCGCCAGCAGCCAGATACTAGCGGGGACAGAGACCCAGTACTTC. It codes for CASSQILAGTETQYF.

The chain has TRBV27 and TRBJ2-2, with D possibly TRBD2 on 6 matching bases. V lost 3 bases, J lost 3 bases, and 8 bases lay in between. CDR1 is MNHEY, CDR2 SMNVEV, per germline (reference sequence). This CDR3 comprises 14 residues. The CDR3 loop is CASSLRGDTGELFF. The DNA of the CDR3 is TGTGCCAGCAGTTTGCGCGGGGACACCGGGGAGCTGTTTTTT.

The genes are TRBV24-1 and TRBJ2-1; D is ambiguous. The CDR3 spans 12 residues. Germline V gene lookup returns CDR1 KGHDR and CDR2 SFDVKD. Trimming took 2 bases from V and 8 from J, leaving 6 bases between them. In DNA form, the CDR3 reads TGTGCCACCAGTGATTCTAGGTATGAGCAGTTCTTC. This gives the protein CATSDSRYEQFF.

The V gene is TRBV19, the J gene TRBJ1-1; tentative D call: TRBD1 (5 bases). The CDR3 is 12 residues long. Germline V gene lookup returns CDR1 LNHDA and CDR2 SQIVND (reference sequence). Trimming shortened V by 6 bases and J by 4 bases, and 9 bases separated the two germline ends. CDR3 sequence: CASSQGSTEAFF. CDR3 bases: TGTGCCAGTAGCCAGGGATCCACTGAAGCTTTCTTT.

The V gene is TRBV10-3, the J gene TRBJ2-7; 8 positions match TRBD1. The V gene end was trimmed by 4 bases and the J gene end by 6 bases; junction bases not matched to a gene: 17. Per germline, CDR1 ENHRY and CDR2 SYGVKD. There are 17 residues in the CDR3. CDR3 in DNA: TGTGCCATCAGTGGGAAGGAAATCGGGACAGGTAGTTCCGAGCAGTACTTC. It is translated as CAISGKEIGTGSSEQYF.

The chain recombines TRBV5-1 with TRBJ2-1, with D maybe TRBD1 (6 bases). The CDR3 totals 14 residues. The V gene's germline CDR1 is SGHRS and CDR2 YFSETQ. V was trimmed by 5 bases and J by 8 bases, leaving 17 bases between them. CDR3 residues: CASSKQGRVDEQFF. The CDR3 nucleotides read TGCGCCAGCAGTAAGCAGGGGAGAGTCGATGAGCAGTTCTTC.

The table lists this clonotype with a few counts. V and J are TRBV29-1 and TRBJ2-7, with D possibly TRBD2 on 5 matching bases. CDR1 is SQVTM, CDR2 ANQGSEA, per germline. V shed 7 bases and J shed 3 bases, with 13 bases lying between them. The CDR3 has 12 residues. CDR3 region: CSANMGSYEQYF. The CDR3 coding sequence is TGCAGCGCTAACATGGGGAGCTACGAGCAGTACTTC.

This chain links TRBV5-1 with TRBJ1-5, with D hard to call. The V and J ends lost 0 bases and 3 bases respectively, with 10 bases between them. Per germline, CDR1 SGHRS and CDR2 YFSETQ. The CDR3 length is 15 residues. For the CDR3, the DNA is TGCGCCAGCAGCTTGGCGGGTTCGCTCAATCAGCCCCAGCATTTT. Protein sequence: CASSLAGSLNQPQHF.